Below are 13 T cell receptor beta chains sequenced from a single sample in a study of T cells after yellow fever vaccination. TCRdb re-called the 5' RACE reads through MiXCR, storing one row per CDR3 protein. The repertoire has 120,000 or so distinct CDR3 sequences, approximately 14% of them found once; the top ten carry roughly two fifths. The sequencing used CD8+ T cells sorted from PBMCs, collected 5 days after the yellow fever booster vaccination. Source of these receptors: a man aged 18 to 30 who received the YFV17D yellow fever vaccine.

The sample holds a few counts of this clonotype. This chain links TRBV24-1 with TRBJ2-2; tentatively, D is TRBD2 (5 bases). Between the trimmed V and J ends, which lost 1 base and 3 bases, there was a span of 11 bases. Per germline, CDR1 KGHDR and CDR2 SFDVKD. The CDR3 covers 16 residues. DNA for the CDR3: TGTGCCACCAGTGATTTAACGCCGGGGTACACCGGGGAGCTGTTTTTT. Translating gives CATSDLTPGYTGELFF.

CDR3 coding DNA: TGTGCCAGCAGTGAAGAGGGGCTGGGACAGACCCAAGAGACCCAGTACTTC. As protein: CASSEEGLGQTQETQYF. The rearrangement joins TRBV6-1 to TRBJ2-5; TRBD1 matches 7 bases. CDR1 is MNHNS, CDR2 SASEGT, per germline. The CDR3 loop spans 17 amino acids. The V segment lost 1 base and the J segment 1 base; nucleotides outside the gene matches: 9.

J is TRBJ1-4 and V is TRBV2; 12 bases fit TRBD1. The CDR3 length is 16 residues. The germline V gene has CDR1 SNHLY and CDR2 FYNNEI. The V segment lost 6 bases and the J segment 7 bases; nucleotides outside the gene matches: 9. The DNA for the CDR3 is TGTGCCAGCAGACTCAGGGACAGGGGGCCGAGTGAAAAACTGTTTTTT. It encodes CASRLRDRGPSEKLFF.

This chain joins TRBV29-1 and TRBJ1-1; D perhaps matches TRBD1 (5 bases). V shed 6 bases and J shed 0 bases, with 23 bases lying between them. The CDR3 covers 17 residues. The germline V gene has CDR1 SQVTM and CDR2 ANQGSEA. The DNA of the CDR3 is TGCAGCGTCAATTATTTAGGGGTCGGCGATCTGAACACTGAAGCTTTCTTT. Its protein is CSVNYLGVGDLNTEAFF.

The rearrangement joins TRBV14 to TRBJ2-5, with 7 bases identical to TRBD1. Germline CDR1 reads SGHDN; CDR2 reads FVKESK. The CDR3 extends over 16 amino acids. Germline trimming cut 4 bases from V and 1 base from J; bases unmatched to any gene: 9. CDR3 amino acids: CASSPYRDSIQETQYF. CDR3 DNA sequence: TGTGCCAGCAGCCCGTACCGGGACAGCATCCAAGAGACCCAGTACTTC.

This clonotype was counted a few times. CDR3 protein: CASSQDPGGVSTGELFF. CDR3 DNA: TGCGCCAGCAGCCAAGATCCCGGGGGAGTCTCCACCGGGGAGCTGTTTTTT. V and J are TRBV4-1 and TRBJ2-2, with a tentative D call TRBD2 (6 bases). This CDR3 has 17 residues. The germline V and J ends were trimmed by 0 bases and 4 bases, with 15 bases remaining between them. The germline CDR1 and CDR2 sequences are MGHRA and YSYEKL.

The rearrangement uses TRBV11-2 and TRBJ2-7, with D unclear. Germline V gene data show CDR1 as SGHAT and CDR2 as FQNNGV. This CDR3 spans 14 amino acids. V lost 2 bases and J 3 bases, leaving 11 bases between the germline ends. The CDR3 loop reads CASSLSGVFYEQYF. The CDR3 region has the DNA TGTGCCAGCAGCTTATCTGGGGTTTTCTACGAGCAGTACTTC.

The CDR3 here is CASSLGEFAEAFF. The CDR3 DNA is TGTGCCAGCAGTTTGGGGGAATTCGCTGAAGCTTTCTTT. V usage is TRBV27 and J usage is TRBJ1-1; D is possibly TRBD1 (5 bases). Trimming cost V 3 bases and J 6 bases, with 11 bases left between them. Germline CDR1 MNHEY, CDR2 SMNVEV (reference sequence). CDR3 size: 13 residues.

This clonotype appeared a few times. The chain employs TRBV4-1 and TRBJ1-6, with D maybe TRBD1 (6 bases). The CDR3 runs 17 residues. Deletions cut 5 bases from V and 3 bases from J, with 17 bases between. In germline, CDR1 is MGHRA, CDR2 YSYEKL. CDR3 in amino acids: CASSSESTGDYNSPLHF. CDR3 sequence (DNA): TGCGCCAGCAGCTCTGAATCGACAGGTGACTATAATTCACCCCTCCACTTT.

This clonotype turned up a few times. The V and J genes are TRBV9 and TRBJ2-4; the match to TRBD1 covers 10 bases. Germline CDR1 and CDR2: SGDLS and YYNGEE. CDR3 length: 15 residues. V lost 2 bases and J lost 7; bases outside the gene matches: 6. The CDR3 is CASSVGQGTLNIQYF. The DNA for the CDR3 is TGTGCCAGCAGCGTGGGACAGGGGACTTTGAACATTCAGTACTTC.

The chain uses TRBV6-2 or TRBV6-3 and TRBJ2-1; the D is unclear. V dropped 4 bases and J dropped 7 bases, with 17 bases sitting between them. This CDR3 is 15 amino acids long. Germline V gives CDR1 MNHEY, CDR2 SVGEGT. The CDR3, as DNA: TGTGCCAGCAGTTCCAACTTTGCGGTGGGGAATGAGCAGTTCTTC. It translates to CASSSNFAVGNEQFF.

This clonotype appeared a few times. The chain is built from TRBV11-2 and TRBJ2-1, with TRBD2 matching over 9 bases. V shed 0 bases and J 7 bases; nucleotides not matched to a gene: 13. This CDR3 has 18 residues. Germline CDR1 SGHAT, CDR2 FQNNGV. CDR3 coding DNA: TGTGCCAGCAGCTTAGATCATTTCGGGGAGCGGGGGGAAAATGAGCAGTTCTTC. Amino acids: CASSLDHFGERGENEQFF.

The gene calls are TRBV4-3 and TRBJ1-1; perhaps TRBD1 as D (6 bases). CDR1 and CDR2 from the germline V gene are LGHNA and YSLEER. The CDR3 has 18 amino acids. V dropped 0 bases and J dropped 5 bases, with 22 bases sitting between them. CDR3 sequence (DNA): TGCGCCAGCAGCCAAGATTCAGGGGTTTTCGGGGGAGGGACTGAAGCTTTCTTT. Protein: CASSQDSGVFGGGTEAFF.